This TCR beta chain is from a study of T cells in Graves' hyperthyroidism and ophthalmopathy. Study information: Specimen type is peripheral blood, collected at initial diagnosis prior to any treatment. Study-wide results and limits: Ophthalmopathy was model-predicted a median 6.5 months pre-onset.

Using 10 ml of fresh peripheral blood, PBMCs were prepared. Remarks on this clonotype: Its antigen is unidentified.

The investigators amplified TCR beta CDR3 regions from RNA transcripts. An initial round of RT-PCR targeting the TCR CDR3 relied on the HTBI primer set. Each CDR3 protein is one row after TCRdb ran MiXCR on the multiplex PCR reads. The sample yields 130,000 to 150,000 distinct CDR3 sequences, roughly a fifth seen once. The CDR3 runs 14 residues. Germline values: CDR1 SEHNR, CDR2 FQNEAQ (reference sequence). J gave up 7 bases and V 5 bases, and 8 bases lay outside the gene matches. Sample: blood. The receptor was derived from a woman aged 50 to 60 with Graves' hyperthyroidism that later progressed to Graves' ophthalmopathy. This chain links TRBV7-9 with TRBJ1-2, with 9 bases aligning to TRBD1. The CDR3 bases are TGTGCCAGCAGCACCACAGGGGGCGCTTCTGGCTACACCTTC. Translating gives CASSTTGGASGYTF.